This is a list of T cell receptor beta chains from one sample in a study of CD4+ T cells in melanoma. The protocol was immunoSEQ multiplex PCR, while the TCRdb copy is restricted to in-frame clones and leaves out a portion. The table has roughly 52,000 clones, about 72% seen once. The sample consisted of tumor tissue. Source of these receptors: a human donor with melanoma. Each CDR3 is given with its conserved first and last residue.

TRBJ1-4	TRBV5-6	CASSLGRRGPMGEKLFF
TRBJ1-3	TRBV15	CATSSRGQGTGNTIYF
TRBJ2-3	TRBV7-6	CASSDHPIAGDTTDTQYF
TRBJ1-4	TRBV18	CASSPGQLNEKLFF
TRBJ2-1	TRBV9	CASSVIQRGSEQFF
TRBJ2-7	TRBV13	CASSLGVGLSSYEQYF
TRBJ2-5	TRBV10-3	CAITDGTARETQYF
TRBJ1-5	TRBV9	CASSVGGVAGQPQHF
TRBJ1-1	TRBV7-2	CASSSRVPEPGSWETEAFF
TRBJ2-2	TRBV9	CASSPKQGPDTGELFF
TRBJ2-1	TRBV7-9	CASSLGGSGEQFF